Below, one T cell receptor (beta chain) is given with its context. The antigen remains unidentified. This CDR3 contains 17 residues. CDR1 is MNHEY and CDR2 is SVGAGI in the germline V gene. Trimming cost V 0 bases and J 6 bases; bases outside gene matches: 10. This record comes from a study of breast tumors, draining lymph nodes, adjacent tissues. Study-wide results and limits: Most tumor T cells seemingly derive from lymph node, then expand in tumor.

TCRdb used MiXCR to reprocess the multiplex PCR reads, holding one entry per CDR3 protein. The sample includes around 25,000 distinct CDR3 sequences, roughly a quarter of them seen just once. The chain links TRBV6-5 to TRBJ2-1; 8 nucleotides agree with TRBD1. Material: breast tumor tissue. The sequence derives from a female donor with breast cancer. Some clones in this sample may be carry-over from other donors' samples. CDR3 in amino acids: CASSYSMAGGFSNEQFF. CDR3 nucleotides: TGTGCCAGCAGTTACTCGATGGCAGGGGGCTTTAGCAATGAGCAGTTCTTC.